This is a list of T cell receptor beta chains from one sample in a study of T cells after yellow fever vaccination. MiXCR was run by TCRdb on the 5' RACE reads, yielding one entry per CDR3 protein. The sample contains nearly 550,000 distinct CDR3 sequences, roughly 21% of which appear only once. The starting material was PBMCs, obtained 15 days after the yellow fever booster vaccination. These receptors came from a man aged 25-45 years who received the YFV17D yellow fever vaccine. The CDR3 runs from the conserved cysteine through the conserved F or W. D genes are given only for firm matches. Size is omitted from some rows. Given values are once, few, many or a class for expanded clones.

TRBJ2-6 | TRBV28 | . | . | TGTGCCAGCAGTTCCTCGTGGCGGCGCGGGGCCAACGTCCTGACTTTC | CASSSSWRRGANVLTF
TRBJ2-3 | TRBV20-1 | TRBD2 | . | TGCAGTGCTAGAACCGGACTAGCGGGGGACGCGCAGTATTTT | CSARTGLAGDAQYF
TRBJ2-5 | TRBV20-1 | . | few | TGCAGTGCTCAAGCACAAGAGACCCAGTACTTC | CSAQAQETQYF
TRBJ2-4 | TRBV6-2/TRBV6-3 | . | . | TGTGCCAGCAGTCCCACCCGGTCCGGGACTTATATCAAAAACATTCAGTACTTC | CASSPTRSGTYIKNIQYF
TRBJ2-6 | TRBV7-9 | . | few | TGTGCCAGCAAGCAGGGTGCTGGGGCCAACGTCCTGACTTTC | CASKQGAGANVLTF
TRBJ1-2 | TRBV25-1 | . | few | TGTGCCAGCAGTGAGACGGGACAAATCTATGGCTACACCTTC | CASSETGQIYGYTF
TRBJ2-1 | TRBV24-1 | . | . | TGTGCCACCAGTGATACGGGCCCGAGCTCCTACAATGAGCAGTTCTTC | CATSDTGPSSYNEQFF
TRBJ2-7 | TRBV7-8 | TRBD2 | . | TGTGCCAGCAGCGTGAGCGGGACCCGCTACGAGCAGTACTTC | CASSVSGTRYEQYF
TRBJ2-7 | TRBV7-3 | . | . | TGTGCCAGCAGCTTTTATTGGGGCGACGAGCAGTACTTC | CASSFYWGDEQYF
TRBJ2-1 | TRBV11-2 | . | . | TGTGCCAGCAGCCCCCGACCCGGGGAGGCTGAGCAGTTCTTC | CASSPRPGEAEQFF
TRBJ2-2 | TRBV12-3/TRBV12-4 | TRBD2 | . | TGTGCCAGCAGCCCTAGAGGTAGCGGGAGGCGCCCGAACACCGGGGAGCTGTTTTTT | CASSPRGSGRRPNTGELFF
TRBJ2-7 | TRBV15 | . | few | TGTGCCACCTCATCCGGACGCGATTACGAGCAGTACTTC | CATSSGRDYEQYF
TRBJ2-7 | TRBV15 | . | few | TGTGCCACCAGCCCAGGCCGGGAACTCCTCTACGAGCAGTACTTC | CATSPGRELLYEQYF
TRBJ2-2 | TRBV6-2/TRBV6-3 | . | . | TGTGCCAGCAGCTCCGGACCCCCTGGGGAGCTGTTTTTT | CASSSGPPGELFF
TRBJ1-2 | TRBV4-3 | . | few | TGCGCCAGCAGCCAAGATATGGCTAACTATGGCTACACCTTC | CASSQDMANYGYTF
TRBJ2-3 | TRBV4-2 | TRBD2 | . | TGTGCCAGCAGCCAGAGTCTTCTAGCGGGAGGATCAGGCACAGATACGCAGTATTTT | CASSQSLLAGGSGTDTQYF
TRBJ2-3 | TRBV15 | . | . | TGTGCCACCAGCGACCTCCCCTCCACAGATACGCAGTATTTT | CATSDLPSTDTQYF
TRBJ2-3 | TRBV7-2 | . | . | TGTGCCAGCAGCTTGGGGCGGGGATCTAGCACAGATACGCAGTATTTT | CASSLGRGSSTDTQYF
TRBJ2-1 | TRBV3-1 | TRBD2 | . | TGTGCCTGCTGCCAAGAATCCGGACTAGAACGGAAACAGTTCTTC | CACCQESGLERKQFF
TRBJ1-6 | TRBV7-2 | TRBD1 | . | TGTGCCAGCAGCTTCGGACAGGGCCTAGTTTATAATTCACCCCTCCACTTT | CASSFGQGLVYNSPLHF
TRBJ2-7 | TRBV28 | . | once | TGTGCCAGCAGTTTGCCCCATTCCCCCTACGAGCAGTACTTC | CASSLPHSPYEQYF
TRBJ2-4 | TRBV4-2 | . | . | TGTGCCAGCAGCCAAGTTTCAAGACAACGCCATCCCAAAAACATTCAGTACTTC | CASSQVSRQRHPKNIQYF
TRBJ2-5 | TRBV7-2 | TRBD2 | few | TGTGCCAGCAGCCCGGGGACTAGCGGGGGACAAGAGACCCAGTACTTC | CASSPGTSGGQETQYF
TRBJ2-1 | TRBV5-6 | TRBD2 | few | TGTGCCAGCAGCTTCCTAGCGGGAGGGCCCTTAAGCTCCTACAATGAGCAGTTCTTC | CASSFLAGGPLSSYNEQFF
TRBJ2-1 | TRBV5-1 | TRBD2 | . | TGCGCCAGCAGCCCTAGCGGGTCGGGGAATGAGCAGTTCTTC | CASSPSGSGNEQFF
TRBJ2-1 | TRBV20-1 | . | once | TGCAGTGCCCTTTCGTGGCAGAGCTCCTACAATGAGCAGTTCTTC | CSALSWQSSYNEQFF
TRBJ2-7 | TRBV2 | . | few | TGTGCCAGCAGTGAATTAGGGGGGCCCCGGGGAGAGCAGTACTTC | CASSELGGPRGEQYF
TRBJ2-1 | TRBV5-4 | TRBD2 | few | TGTGCCAGCAGCGGACAGGGACTAGCGCTAAATGAGCAGTTCTTC | CASSGQGLALNEQFF
TRBJ1-1 | TRBV7-9 | . | . | TGTGCCAGCAGCTTCCGTGAACGGGTGGCCTTTGAAGCTTTCTTT | CASSFRERVAFEAFF
TRBJ2-1 | TRBV11-3 | . | . | TGTGCCAGCAGCCCAGGAGGGCCGAGATCCTACGATGAGCAGTTCTTC | CASSPGGPRSYDEQFF
TRBJ2-5 | TRBV15 | TRBD2 | . | TGTGCCACCAGCTTTGGACTAGCTGGGCAAGAGACCCAGTACTTC | CATSFGLAGQETQYF
TRBJ2-1 | TRBV11-2 | TRBD2 | . | TGTGCCAGCAGCCGAGGGGCCTTATCAGCGGGAGTTTACAATGAGCAGTTCTTC | CASSRGALSAGVYNEQFF
TRBJ1-1 | TRBV20-1 | . | . | TGCAGTGCTGTGAAGGGTGGGAGGGACACTGAAGCTTTCTTT | CSAVKGGRDTEAFF
TRBJ2-3 | TRBV24-1 | TRBD1 | few | TGTGCCACCAGTGCCGGGACAGGGGGCCTGGATACGCAGTATTTT | CATSAGTGGLDTQYF
TRBJ2-1 | TRBV6-5 | . | few | TGTGCCAGCAGTTACTCGAGGGGGACGGGGCCCAATGAGCAGTTCTTC | CASSYSRGTGPNEQFF
TRBJ2-7 | TRBV15 | TRBD2 | . | TGTGCCACCAGCAGAGATCGGGGGGATTACGAGCAGTACTTC | CATSRDRGDYEQYF
TRBJ2-7 | TRBV27 | TRBD2 | few | TGTGCCAGCAGATCCCATAGCAGCGGGAGTTCCTACGAGCAGTACTTC | CASRSHSSGSSYEQYF
TRBJ1-1 | TRBV5-5 | . | many | TGTGCCAGCAGCTGGAGGGACATAATGAACACTGAAGCTTTCTTT | CASSWRDIMNTEAFF
TRBJ2-7 | TRBV20-1 | . | . | TGCAGTGCTAGAATAGGGTCCGGGGGCATGTACGAGCAGTACTTC | CSARIGSGGMYEQYF
TRBJ2-7 | TRBV7-2 | TRBD2 | . | TGTGCCAGCAGCCGACTAGCGGGAGGTTCCAACGAGCAGTACTTC | CASSRLAGGSNEQYF
TRBJ2-4 | TRBV5-1 | . | . | TGCGCCAGCAGAGCCGACGGAAACATTCAGTACTTC | CASRADGNIQYF
TRBJ2-7 | TRBV10-2 | . | . | TGCGCCAGCAAACCAGCTAGCGACTACGAGCAGTACTTC | CASKPASDYEQYF
TRBJ1-2 | TRBV14 | . | few | TGTGCCAGCAGCAAGGAACACCACTATGGCTACACCTTC | CASSKEHHYGYTF
TRBJ2-2 | TRBV19 | TRBD2 | . | TGTGCCACTGGTAGCGGGCCAAACACCGGGGAGCTGTTTTTT | CATGSGPNTGELFF
TRBJ2-5 | TRBV12-3/TRBV12-4 | . | few | TGTGCCAGCACTTACCTGAAGGGATCCCAAGAGACCCAGTACTTC | CASTYLKGSQETQYF
TRBJ2-7 | TRBV6-1 | . | . | TGTGCCAGCAGTCCGGGACAATACTACGAGCAGTACTTC | CASSPGQYYEQYF
TRBJ2-1 | TRBV15 | TRBD2 | . | TGTGCCACCAGCAGAGATCGGCTAGCGGAAGTAAATGAGCAGTTCTTC | CATSRDRLAEVNEQFF
TRBJ2-1 | TRBV6-2/TRBV6-3 | TRBD2 | few | TGTGCCAGCAGTATTAGCGGGAGACCACACAATGAGCAGTTCTTC | CASSISGRPHNEQFF
TRBJ2-5 | TRBV15 | TRBD2 | few | TGTGCCACCAGCAGAGACGCTAGCGGCCAAGAGACCCAGTACTTC | CATSRDASGQETQYF
TRBJ2-7 | TRBV4-3 | . | few | TGCGCCAGCAGCCAAGTACCGGGACCCCCCAACTTC | CASSQVPGPPNF
TRBJ2-7 | TRBV7-9 | . | . | TGTGCCAGCAGCTTTACTCGGTTCGAGCAGTACTTC | CASSFTRFEQYF
TRBJ2-1 | TRBV25-1 | TRBD2 | . | TGTGCCAGCAGTAGGACTAGCGGGAGGTCAAGCTCCTACAATGAGCAGTTCTTC | CASSRTSGRSSSYNEQFF
TRBJ2-3 | TRBV6-2/TRBV6-3 | . | few | TGTGCCAGCAGTTACTCGGGGACGGGAGCGGCAGATACGCAGTATTTT | CASSYSGTGAADTQYF
TRBJ2-5 | TRBV3-1 | . | . | TGTGCCAGCAGCCAAGAGGTTCGGGTCGGGACCCAGTACTTC | CASSQEVRVGTQYF